This T cell receptor beta chain comes out of a study of cytomegalovirus exposure and HLA in healthy donors. The V end was cut by 3 bases, the J end by 1 base, with 10 bases between. Germline values: CDR1 KGHSH, CDR2 LQKENI. The CDR3 consists of 16 residues. It was with 60 Vbeta and 13 Jbeta primers that the PCR ran. Using immunoSEQ multiplex PCR, the repertoire was profiled, and TCRdb retains in-frame clones only, with some absent. Counted here are over 150,000 clones, 74% occurring once; the ten biggest clones make up 3.1%. To note about this clone: Antigen: not known.

Broader study findings: A later analysis linked a missense DCLRE1C variant to TCR beta V- and J-gene trimming. Cytomegalovirus status was reportedly diagnosed by the classifier with high sensitivity and specificity.

The clonotype comes from a woman in her thirties in good health and CMV-seropositive. Sequenced: PBMCs. The chain uses TRBV18 and TRBJ2-6, with D tentatively TRBD2 (5 bases). The CDR3 bases are TGTGCCAGCTCACCCAGCGGAGTATCTGGGGCCAACGTCCTGACTTTC. Its translation: CASSPSGVSGANVLTF.